These 12 T cell receptor beta chains originate from one sample sequenced in a study of blood T cells in healthy people across ages. A J-beta primer mix and a sample-barcoded 5' primer were used in a second PCR of about 7 to 12 cycles. TCRdb reprocessed the 5' RACE reads via MiXCR and lists one record per CDR3 protein. Here the sample spans hundreds of thousands of distinct CDR3 sequences, approximately 53% being singletons. Source material: blood. These receptors all come from a man of 80 years or more in good health.

This clonotype was found once. The chain employs TRBV20-1 and TRBJ2-7; no clear D gene. Germline CDR1 reads DFQATT; CDR2 reads SNEGSKA (reference sequence). Trimming cost V 6 bases and J 0 bases, with 15 bases left between them. The CDR3 spans 14 residues. The CDR3 loop is CSAPKPRSSYEQYF. The CDR3 nucleotides read TGCAGTGCCCCGAAACCGCGAAGCTCCTACGAGCAGTACTTC.

This chain uses TRBV5-1 with TRBJ2-7; a possible D gene is TRBD2 (5 bases). CDR1 is SGHRS and CDR2 is YFSETQ in the germline V gene. Trimming took 0 bases from V and 1 from J, leaving 11 bases between them. This CDR3 is 15 amino acids long. Written as DNA, the CDR3 is TGCGCCAGCAGCTTGGAAGGAGCGGCTTCCTACGAGCAGTACTTC. Protein: CASSLEGAASYEQYF. The complete variable domain, with remaining parts taken from reference TRBV5-1 and TRBJ2-7, reads KAGVTQTPRYLIKTRGQQVTLSCSPISGHRSVSWYQQTPGQGLQFLFEYFSETQRNKGNFPGRFSGRQFSNSRSEMNVSTLELGDSALYLCASSLEGAASYEQYFGPGTRLTVT.

The rearrangement links TRBV6-5 to TRBJ2-3; 8 bases map to TRBD1. J was trimmed by 1 base and V by 2 bases; bases with no gene match: 2. The CDR3 runs 15 residues. Germline-derived CDR1 and CDR2 are MNHEY and SVGAGI. The CDR3 is CASSYQGAGTDTQYF. The CDR3 DNA reads TGTGCCAGCAGTTACCAGGGGGCAGGCACAGATACGCAGTATTTT.

This clonotype was detected only a few times. This rearrangement joins TRBV20-1 to TRBJ2-7; 9 nucleotides align to TRBD2. The CDR3 loop spans 15 amino acids. Losses at the gene ends were 1 base for V and 11 bases for J; bases not matched to a gene: 15. CDR1 DFQATT and CDR2 SNEGSKA come from the germline V gene (reference sequence). Written as DNA, the CDR3 is TGCAGTGCTAGAGGAGCGGGAGGCCTAAAAACACCGAAGTACTTC. Protein: CSARGAGGLKTPKYF.

V and J are TRBV24-1 and TRBJ1-1; TRBD1 matches at 9 bases. The CDR3 consists of 13 residues. Trimming cost V 9 bases and J 5 bases; bases outside gene matches: 6. CDR1 is KGHDR, CDR2 SFDVKD, per germline. The CDR3 DNA reads TGTGCCACCTCAACAGGGGGCCGGACTGAAGCTTTCTTT. It specifies CATSTGGRTEAFF.

V is TRBV10-3 and J is TRBJ2-3; tentatively, D is TRBD1 or TRBD2 (5 bases each). Germline CDR1 ENHRY, CDR2 SYGVKD. V gave up 4 bases and J gave up 14 bases, with 19 bases separating them. CDR3 length: 13 residues. The CDR3 protein is CAISAREHRYAYF. The CDR3 DNA reads as TGTGCCATCAGTGCCAGGGAGCACAGATACGCGTATTTT.

J is TRBJ2-7 and V is TRBV12-3 or TRBV12-4; D may be TRBD1 (5 bases). The DNA end is a closer match to TRBJ2-5, so the J assignment may be wrong. The CDR3 is made up of 13 amino acids. The CDR3 coding sequence is TGTGCCAGCAAACCAGACAGCGAAGAGACCCAGTACTTC. Its translation: CASKPDSEETQYF.

The genes are TRBV29-1 and TRBJ2-7; no clear D. This CDR3 is built from 13 residues. Germline V gene lookup returns CDR1 SQVTM and CDR2 ANQGSEA. The V end lost 4 bases, the J end lost 7 bases, and 17 bases lay between the germline ends. The CDR3 sequence is CSVVGGTYNEQYF. CDR3 nucleotide sequence: TGCAGCGTTGTAGGCGGTACCTACAATGAGCAGTACTTC.

The chain links TRBV9 to TRBJ2-3, with 7 bases lining up with TRBD1. The germline V gene has CDR1 SGDLS and CDR2 YYNGEE. The junction had 5 bases not matched to a gene; V was cut back by 5 bases and J by 2 bases. The length of the CDR3 is 14 residues. For the CDR3, the DNA is TGTGCCAGCAGTAAGACAGGGAACACAGATACGCAGTATTTT. Translating gives CASSKTGNTDTQYF.

The sample holds a few counts of this clonotype. The V call is TRBV6-2 or TRBV6-3, the J call TRBJ1-2; D may be TRBD1 (5 bases). The CDR3 spans 12 residues. Trimming shortened V by 2 bases and J by 13 bases, and 14 bases separated the two germline ends. Germline V gene sequence: CDR1 MNHEY, CDR2 SVGEGT. CDR3 nucleotide sequence: TGTGCCAGCAGTTACGCCGGGACCCCTGTCACCTTC. This encodes CASSYAGTPVTF.

At least ten counts were recorded for this clonotype. V usage is TRBV3-1 and J usage is TRBJ2-7; D gene uncertain. The V end lost 2 bases, the J end lost 2 bases, and 10 bases lay between the germline ends. Germline CDR1 LGHDT, CDR2 YNNKEL (reference sequence). The CDR3 is made up of 14 amino acids. The CDR3 bases are TGTGCCAGCAGCCAAACGGACGGAGCCTACGAGCAGTACTTC. Its translation: CASSQTDGAYEQYF.

Regarding this clonotype: An end of the junction differs from the germline gene, which may be a read error. The rearrangement joins TRBV6-4 to TRBJ2-6, with D possibly being TRBD1 (5 bases). This CDR3 is 15 amino acids long. Germline V gene lookup returns CDR1 MRHNA and CDR2 SNTAGT. This CDR3 reads CASSEQNSGANVLTF. The CDR3 bases are TGTGCCAGCAGTGAACAGAATTCTGGGGCCAACGTCCTAACTTTC.